This TCR beta chain emerged from a study of blood T cell repertoires in COVID-19. The overall study: T cells, B-cell-depleted T cells, or PBMCs supplied cDNA or gDNA.

Measured with immunoSEQ multiplex PCR; TCRdb has only the in-frame clones, and not every one. The sample includes 130,000 to 150,000 clones, roughly 82% of them seen just once. Germline-derived CDR1 and CDR2 are SGHTA and FQGTGA. With 0 bases removed from V and 4 bases from J, the gap between germline ends came to 9 bases. This CDR3 region has 15 residues. The sequenced sample consisted of peripheral blood. V gene TRBV7-3 combines with J gene TRBJ2-2; D is perhaps TRBD1 (5 bases). The sequence came from a human donor in a cohort sampled during active COVID-19. This CDR3 is CASSLTSRGTGELFF. The DNA of the CDR3 is TGTGCCAGCAGCTTAACCTCTAGGGGCACCGGGGAGCTGTTTTTT.